Listed below are T cell receptor beta chains from one sample, sequenced in a study of blood T cell repertoires in COVID-19. Only in-frame clones appear in the TCRdb table, and some are missing; sequencing was by immunoSEQ multiplex PCR. The sample includes roughly 39,000 clones, roughly nine tenths of them seen just once. The sequencing input was peripheral blood. These receptors were taken from a man between 25 and 39 years old with active or convalescent COVID-19. Both conserved end residues are part of each CDR3. D genes are given only for firm matches. Clone size is shown for a subset of rows, as once, few, many or a class of expanded clone.

CDR3nt,CDR3aa,j_gene,d_gene,abundance,v_gene
TGTGCCAGCAGCACCCGGGACAGTTCTAATGAAAAACTGTTTTTT,CASSTRDSSNEKLFF,TRBJ1-4,TRBD1,-,TRBV3-1/TRBV3-2
TGTGCCAGCAGCCAAGGTGCTGGCAGGTGGGGCCCTACACATACGCAGTATTTT,CASSQGAGRWGPTHTQYF,TRBJ2-3,-,once,TRBV14
TGTGCCAGCAGCGTTAGACTAGCGGGAGAGCATGAGCAGTTCTTC,CASSVRLAGEHEQFF,TRBJ2-1,TRBD2,-,TRBV9
TGTGCCAGCAGTTTTGGTAGCTCAGTCAATACTGAGCAGTTCTTC,CASSFGSSVNTEQFF,TRBJ2-1,-,-,TRBV28
TGTGCCAGCAGTTTTACAGGGGTATGGGCCACTGAAGCTTTCTTT,CASSFTGVWATEAFF,TRBJ1-1,TRBD1,-,TRBV6-5
TGTGCCAGCGGCCAGGAAAAACTGTTTTTT,CASGQEKLFF,TRBJ1-4,-,-,TRBV7-9
TGTGCCAGCAGTGACCCGGACAGGGTTAATTCACCCCTCCACTTT,CASSDPDRVNSPLHF,TRBJ1-6,TRBD1,-,TRBV6-4
TGTGCCAGCAGCTGGTCGGCGGGGGGCAACAATTACAATGAGCAGTTCTTC,CASSWSAGGNNYNEQFF,TRBJ2-1,TRBD2,-,TRBV11-2
TGTGCCAGCACCCCCCCGAGAGATCACTATGGCTACACCTTC,CASTPPRDHYGYTF,TRBJ1-2,-,-,TRBV6-5
TGCGCCAGCAGCCCGACCGGGCAGGGGGCTGGCTACACCTTC,CASSPTGQGAGYTF,TRBJ1-2,TRBD1,-,TRBV5-1